Reported below is one T cell receptor beta chain. Its matching antigen is unknown. This sample was taken from a study of T cell responses to AZD1222 COVID-19 vaccine. Study-level results: The study found Spike-specific TCR breadth and depth rose after two AZD1222 doses. Only five to seven individuals given AZD1222 were seropositive at baseline. The study sampled repertoires only after the peak T cell response. Nearly half of spike-specific TCRs reportedly target variant regions that are unmutated in the B.1.351 and B.1.1.7 variants.

The protocol was immunoSEQ multiplex PCR, while the TCRdb copy is restricted to in-frame clones and leaves out a portion. The sample holds tens of thousands of clones, about 85% seen once. This TCR derives from an adult in good health. Sequencing used peripheral blood, obtained on day 0 of AZD1222 vaccination.

CDR3 nucleotide sequence: TGTGCCAGCAGTCCTAAGACAGACGTCTACGAGCAGTACTTC. It codes for CASSPKTDVYEQYF. The chain employs TRBV6-5 and TRBJ2-7, with D perhaps TRBD1 (5 bases). V lost 5 bases to trimming and J lost 3 bases, with 14 bases between them. CDR1 and CDR2 from the germline V gene are MNHEY and SVGAGI. This CDR3 spans 14 amino acids.